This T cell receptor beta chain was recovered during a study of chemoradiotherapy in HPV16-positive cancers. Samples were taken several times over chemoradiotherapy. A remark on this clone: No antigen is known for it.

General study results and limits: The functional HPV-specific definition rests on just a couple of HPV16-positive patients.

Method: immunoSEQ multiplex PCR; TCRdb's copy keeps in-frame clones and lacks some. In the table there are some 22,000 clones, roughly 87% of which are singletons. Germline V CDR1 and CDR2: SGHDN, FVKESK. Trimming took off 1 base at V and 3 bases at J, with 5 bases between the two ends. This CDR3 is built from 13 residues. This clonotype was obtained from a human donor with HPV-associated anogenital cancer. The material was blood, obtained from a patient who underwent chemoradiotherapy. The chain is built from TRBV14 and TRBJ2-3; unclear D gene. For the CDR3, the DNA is TGTGCCAGCAGCCAAGCTAGTACAGATACGCAGTATTTT. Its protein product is CASSQASTDTQYF. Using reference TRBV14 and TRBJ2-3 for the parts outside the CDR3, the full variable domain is EAGVTQFPSHSVIEKGQTVTLRCDPISGHDNLYWYRRVMGKEIKFLLHFVKESKQDESGMPNNRFLAERTGGTYSTLKVQPAELEDSGVYFCASSQASTDTQYFGPGTRLTVL.